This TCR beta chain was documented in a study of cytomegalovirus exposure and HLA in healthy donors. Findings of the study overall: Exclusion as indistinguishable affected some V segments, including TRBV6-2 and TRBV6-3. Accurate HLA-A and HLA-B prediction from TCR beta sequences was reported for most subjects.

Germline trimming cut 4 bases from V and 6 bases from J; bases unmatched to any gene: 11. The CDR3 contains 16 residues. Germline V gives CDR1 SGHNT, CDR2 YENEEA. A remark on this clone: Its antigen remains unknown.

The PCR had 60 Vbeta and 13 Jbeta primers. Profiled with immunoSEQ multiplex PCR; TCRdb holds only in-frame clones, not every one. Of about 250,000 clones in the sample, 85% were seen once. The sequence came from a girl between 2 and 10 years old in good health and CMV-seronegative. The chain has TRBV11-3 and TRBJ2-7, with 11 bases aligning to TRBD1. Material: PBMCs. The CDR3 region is CASSYSGQGAKSEQYF. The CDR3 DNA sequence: TGTGCCAGCAGCTATTCCGGACAGGGGGCGAAGAGCGAGCAGTACTTC.